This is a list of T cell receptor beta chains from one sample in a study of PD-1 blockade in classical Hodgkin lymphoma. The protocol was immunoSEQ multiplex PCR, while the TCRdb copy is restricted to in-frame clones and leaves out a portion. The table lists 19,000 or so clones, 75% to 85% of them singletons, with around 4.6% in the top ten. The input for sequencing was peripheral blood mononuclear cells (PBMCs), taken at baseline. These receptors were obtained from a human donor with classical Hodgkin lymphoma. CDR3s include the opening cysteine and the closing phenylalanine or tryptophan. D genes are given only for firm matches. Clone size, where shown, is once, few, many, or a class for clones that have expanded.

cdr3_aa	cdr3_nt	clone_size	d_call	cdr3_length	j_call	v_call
CASSARQDGYTF	TGTGCCAGCAGCGCCCGTCAGGATGGCTACACCTTC	NA	NA	12	TRBJ1-2	TRBV9
CASSDGRGLQPQHF	TGTGCCAGCAGTGATGGAAGGGGGCTACAGCCCCAGCATTTT	few	TRBD1	14	TRBJ1-5	TRBV2
CASSIVGGFGGETQYF	TGTGCCAGTAGTATAGTGGGCGGGTTCGGCGGAGAGACCCAGTACTTC	NA	NA	16	TRBJ2-5	TRBV19
CAVGQGGSYGYTF	TGTGCCGTCGGACAGGGTGGGTCCTATGGCTACACCTTC	NA	TRBD1	13	TRBJ1-2	TRBV10-3
CASSSSNSIGNEQFF	TGCGCCAGCAGCTCCTCTAATTCAATTGGGAATGAGCAGTTCTTC	NA	NA	15	TRBJ2-1	TRBV4-3
CASSQDHTDKETQYF	TGCGCCAGCAGCCAAGATCATACAGACAAAGAGACCCAGTACTTC	NA	NA	15	TRBJ2-5	TRBV4-3
CASREGGGSYYEQYF	TGTGCCAGCAGGGAAGGGGGGGGCTCCTACTACGAGCAGTACTTC	once	NA	15	TRBJ2-7	TRBV27
CASSLGGGIAEQYF	TGTGCCAGCAGCTTGGGAGGGGGGATCGCCGAGCAGTACTTC	NA	NA	14	TRBJ2-7	TRBV5-6
CASSEEGGPNTEAFF	TGTGCCAGCAGTGAGGAGGGCGGACCGAACACTGAAGCTTTCTTT	NA	NA	15	TRBJ1-1	TRBV25-1
CASSGLLGAGSRTDTQYF	TGTGCCAGCAGTGGCCTTCTTGGGGCGGGCAGTCGCACAGATACGCAGTATTTT	NA	NA	18	TRBJ2-3	TRBV28
CASSSRQDIRLYGYTF	TGTGCCAGCAGTTCCAGACAGGACATAAGACTGTATGGCTACACCTTC	NA	NA	16	TRBJ1-2	TRBV28
CASSVFEGGRGGELFF	TGTGCCAGCAGCGTTTTTGAGGGAGGGAGAGGCGGGGAGCTGTTTTTT	NA	TRBD2	16	TRBJ2-2	TRBV9
CASSNKGTANYGYTF	TGTGCCAGTAGTAATAAGGGGACGGCGAACTATGGCTACACCTTC	once	NA	15	TRBJ1-2	TRBV19